A single T cell receptor (beta chain) is shown here with its context. Its matching antigen is unknown. The CDR3 runs to 14 residues. Trimming took off 8 bases at V and 2 bases at J, with 11 bases between the two ends. CDR1 is SGHRS and CDR2 is YFSETQ in the germline V gene. The sample comes from a study of T cell responses to AZD1222 COVID-19 vaccine. Sequenced by immunoSEQ multiplex PCR; TCRdb stores in-frame clones only, minus some. The sample holds 140,000 or so clones; around 90% are singletons and the top ten take 1.9%. Study outcomes and limitations: Donors, mostly white British, included more females; clonal diversity was possibly underestimated. Two AZD1222 administrations were followed by greater Spike-specific TCR breadth and depth. The span of vaccine-associated CD4 TCRs extended across spike, with dominance at 160-218 and 743-854. Without day 14 samples, only post-peak T cell repertoires were studied.

The V gene is TRBV5-1, the J gene TRBJ2-6, with D unresolved. The sequence came from an adult who received the AZD1222 COVID-19 vaccine. Source: peripheral blood, taken 28 days after the second AZD1222 dose. Here the CDR3 DNA reads TGCGCCAGTCAAATTACGGCTGGGGCCAACGTCCTGACTTTC. This sequence encodes CASQITAGANVLTF.